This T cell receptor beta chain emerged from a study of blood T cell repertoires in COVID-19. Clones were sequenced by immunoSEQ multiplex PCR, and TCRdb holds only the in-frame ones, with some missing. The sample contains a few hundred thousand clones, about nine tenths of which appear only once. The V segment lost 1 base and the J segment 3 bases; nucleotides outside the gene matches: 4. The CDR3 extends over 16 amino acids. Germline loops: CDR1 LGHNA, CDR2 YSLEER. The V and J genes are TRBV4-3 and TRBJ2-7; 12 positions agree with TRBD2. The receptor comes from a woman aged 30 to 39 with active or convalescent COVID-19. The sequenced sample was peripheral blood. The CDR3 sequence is CASSQGLAGALYEQYF. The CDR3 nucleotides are TGCGCCAGCAGCCAAGGACTAGCGGGGGCCCTCTACGAGCAGTACTTC.